This paragraph covers one T cell receptor (beta chain) sequence. In its sample, this clonotype was seen a few times. Its cognate antigen has yet to be identified. No base quality information exists; no much larger clone differs at one position. The source of the sample is a study of T cells in Graves' hyperthyroidism and ophthalmopathy (dated by TCRdb to about 2019). For context, the study as a whole: Peripheral blood was collected at initial diagnosis, before any treatment. To identify distinguishing TCR V-J signatures, a discovery cohort of 95 to 100 patients was used, comprising 40 to 45 with Graves' ophthalmopathy and about 59 with stable Graves' hyperthyroidism. Prospective prediction of ophthalmopathy was tested in an independent validation cohort consisting of 18 to 20 hyperthyroidism patients and 15 or so patients who later progressed to ophthalmopathy. The roughly 94 discovery patients were randomly split 7:3 into training and test sets. The study also compared thyroid tissue and blood T-cell repertoires from about six Graves' hyperthyroidism patients. After sampling, hyperthyroidism patients received methimazole starting at 30 mg daily, and ophthalmopathy patients received high-dose intravenous methylprednisolone. The paper describes TCR Vbeta CDR3 sequencing of around 140 peripheral blood samples, made up of 43 ophthalmopathy patients, 70 to 75 hyperthyroidism patients and around 17 progressor patients. On the study overall, not on this receptor specifically: Sample size was not statistically predetermined, and investigators were not blinded to group allocation. A model built on a 13 V-J signature distinguished ophthalmopathy from stable hyperthyroidism, reaching 85% to 90% sensitivity and approximately 83% specificity in cross-validation and 80%/75% in testing. In validation, progression to ophthalmopathy was predicted by the model with almost 71% sensitivity and roughly 76% specificity, a median of around 5.9 months before onset. Most expanded thyroid clonotypes (frequency above 0.001) were also found in blood, which suggests that blood repertoires may mirror thyroid immune responses.

The TCR beta CDR3 regions were amplified from the RNA transcripts. For the first round of RT-PCR on the TCR CDR3, the HTBI primer set was used together with the Qiagen OneStep RT-PCR kit. The libraries were constructed in a second round of multiplex PCR and then size-selected and purified. The libraries were sequenced on an Illumina HiSeq2000 using paired-end 100 bp reads. The paper's processing steps were these. SOAPnuke was used to process the raw data, removing reads that contained adapters or uncalled bases, had a mean Phred below 15, or lacked an exact match to the constant primer or identifier. High-quality paired reads were merged with COPE v1.2.5, and unique nucleotide sequences were defined as clonotypes. MiTCR v1.1 was used to align clonotypes to the IMGT TRBV, TRBD and TRBJ reference segments. The analysis was restricted to V-J combinations with a frequency above 0.0001, which together covered approximately 99% of the repertoires. The TCS score was defined as the ratio of F50 (clonal expansion) to E x V (chaos), calculated using BLOSUM62-based TCRdist between CDR3 peptides within each V-J. Welch's t-statistics and random forest reduced around 510 V-J features to roughly 13, which were used in a naive Bayes classifier (R e1071). The public reads were quality trimmed at Q25 with fastp and then assembled into clones with MiXCR by TCRdb, keeping productive beta chains. Every distinct CDR3 protein forms one entry, paired with its most common genes and DNA. The V and J calls and clone size are TCRdb's, not the authors'. The sample table records 370,000 or so distinct CDR3 sequences; approximately 14% of these occur just once. The top ten hold about 27% of the sample.

Hyperthyroidism patients were aged 18 to 65 years and newly diagnosed, with disease duration of less than 2 months. Exclusion was applied to patients with uncontrolled infections, other autoimmune diseases, pregnancy or lactation. Diagnoses were based on clinical symptoms, serum thyroxine and TRAb, thyroid ultrasound and orbital computed tomography. Blood from progressor patients was drawn when they were first diagnosed with hyperthyroidism, before any ophthalmopathy symptoms appeared. PBMCs were isolated from about 9.1 ml of fresh peripheral blood by Ficoll-Paque density gradient centrifugation. Progressor patients were initially diagnosed with Graves' hyperthyroidism and developed ophthalmopathy during follow-up. Trizol reagent was used to extract total RNA, and RNA quality was then checked on an Agilent 2100 Bioanalyzer. The CDR3 goes from the cysteine to the phenylalanine over 16 residues. The CDR3 DNA has 48 bases and is translated from base 1. According to the germline V gene, CDR1 reads KGHSH and CDR2 reads LQKENI. Germline trimming: 3 bases from V, 8 bases from J; junction bases outside gene matches: 5.

The rearranged segments are TRBV18 and TRBJ2-1; 15 central nucleotides agree with TRBD2. Material for sequencing was blood. This receptor was identified in a woman in her late teens or twenties with Graves' hyperthyroidism that later progressed to Graves' ophthalmopathy. The CDR3 protein sequence reads: CASSPGTSGRLDEQFF. The nucleotide sequence reads as follows: TGTGCCAGCTCACCCGGGACTAGCGGGAGGTTAGATGAGCAGTTCTTC.